This TCR beta chain comes out of a study of shared clonotypes between healthy human individuals. Study outcomes and limitations: Sequencing depth was expected to affect clonotype sharing among donors. Clonotypes shared by all four donors outscored non-shared clonotypes in generation probability.

TCRdb keeps only in-frame clones here, not all; method: immunoSEQ multiplex PCR. The sample contains millions of clones, roughly nine tenths of which appear only once. Splitting of CD4+ cells produced CD45RA+ naive and CD45RA-negative memory subsets. Of note for this clone: Its antigen is not known.

The sequence was obtained from a man in his late teens or twenties in good health. Sequences were obtained from naive CD4+ T cells sorted from blood. Subset defined: CD45RA+ positively selected.

The CDR3 region has the DNA TGTGCCACCAGCACCGGGACAGGGGGCGGCCCAGGCTATGGCTACACCTTC. Protein sequence: CATSTGTGGGPGYGYTF. The chain is built from TRBV15 and TRBJ1-2, with TRBD1 identical over 12 bases. The CDR3 runs 17 residues. With 4 bases clipped from V and 4 bases from J, the junction kept 10 bases outside the gene matches. Germline V CDR1 and CDR2: LNHNV, YYDKDF (reference sequence).